This T cell receptor beta chain was captured in a study of T cell repertoires in ileal Crohn's disease. Across the whole study: Postoperative therapy was given to about half: 11 thiopurines, roughly 18 anti-TNF agents.

Libraries were prepared by immunoSEQ multiplex PCR; TCRdb keeps only in-frame clonotypes and omits some of them. The data show about 8,400 clones, 75% to 85% seen once. Deletions cut 5 bases from V and 6 bases from J, with 19 bases between. The CDR3 totals 15 residues. Germline V gene data show CDR1 as LNHDA and CDR2 as SQIVND (reference sequence). The TCR was taken from an adult with Crohn's disease. The sequenced sample was ileal tissue. The chain employs TRBV19 and TRBJ1-1; D remains unclear. CDR3 bases: TGTGCCAGTAGTTTGCGGGCCGTGGGAGGGCCTGAAGCTTTCTTT. Translating gives CASSLRAVGGPEAFF.